This is a list of T cell receptor beta chains from one sample in a study of T cells in Graves' hyperthyroidism and ophthalmopathy. MiXCR was run by TCRdb on the multiplex PCR reads, yielding one entry per CDR3 protein. The sample lists more than 350,000 distinct CDR3 sequences, about 16% occurring once. The material sequenced was blood. Source of these receptors: a woman aged 55-69 years with Graves' ophthalmopathy. The CDR3 runs from the conserved cysteine through the conserved F or W. The order of the fields is J gene, clone size, D gene, V gene, CDR3 DNA, CDR3 protein. A D gene is named only where the DNA matches it firmly. The listing skips clone size in some rows; elsewhere it reads once, few, many or a size class.

j_call: TRBJ1-1; clone_size: .; d_call: .; v_call: TRBV9; cdr3_nt: TGTGCCAGCAGCGGAGGGATTTCCACTGAAGCTTTCTTT; cdr3_aa: CASSGGISTEAFF
j_call: TRBJ1-3; clone_size: .; d_call: .; v_call: TRBV27; cdr3_nt: TGTGCCAGCAGTTCCGGCGGCCCGACCCAAGGAAACACCATATATTTT; cdr3_aa: CASSSGGPTQGNTIYF
j_call: TRBJ1-2; clone_size: many; d_call: .; v_call: TRBV3-1; cdr3_nt: TGTGCCAGCACGACCCAGGGCGATGGCTACACCTTC; cdr3_aa: CASTTQGDGYTF
j_call: TRBJ2-1; clone_size: many; d_call: .; v_call: TRBV6-1; cdr3_nt: TGTGCCAGCAGTGAACCCAATGAGCAGTTCTTC; cdr3_aa: CASSEPNEQFF
j_call: TRBJ2-7; clone_size: many; d_call: TRBD1; v_call: TRBV3-1; cdr3_nt: TGTGCCAGCAGCCAAGATGAGGACAGGGTCTCCGAGCAGTACTTC; cdr3_aa: CASSQDEDRVSEQYF
j_call: TRBJ2-3; clone_size: few; d_call: TRBD2; v_call: TRBV29-1; cdr3_nt: TGCAGCGTTGTTGGGCTAGCGGGAAGGACAGATACGCAGTATTTT; cdr3_aa: CSVVGLAGRTDTQYF
j_call: TRBJ2-7; clone_size: many; d_call: TRBD2; v_call: TRBV7-9; cdr3_nt: TGTGCCAGCAGCTTAGGAGGTCGCGGGAGGGCCCACGAGCAGTACTTC; cdr3_aa: CASSLGGRGRAHEQYF
j_call: TRBJ1-2; clone_size: .; d_call: TRBD1; v_call: TRBV4-1; cdr3_nt: TGCGCCAGCAGCCAAGAACCGGGACAGACCTATGGCTACACCTTC; cdr3_aa: CASSQEPGQTYGYTF
j_call: TRBJ2-7; clone_size: many; d_call: TRBD1; v_call: TRBV5-1; cdr3_nt: TGCGCCAGCAGCCCAGGGGACAGGCTCTACTACGAGCAGTACTTC; cdr3_aa: CASSPGDRLYYEQYF
j_call: TRBJ1-2; clone_size: few; d_call: .; v_call: TRBV3-1; cdr3_nt: TGTGCCAGCAGCCAATCCCGGGTGTACACCTTC; cdr3_aa: CASSQSRVYTF
j_call: TRBJ1-1; clone_size: many; d_call: .; v_call: TRBV5-1; cdr3_nt: TGCGCCAGCAGCAAGGACCTACCAAGGGACACTGAAGCTTTCTTT; cdr3_aa: CASSKDLPRDTEAFF
j_call: TRBJ2-3; clone_size: .; d_call: TRBD1; v_call: TRBV20-1; cdr3_nt: TGCAGTGCTGGGACAGCCACAGATACGCAGTATTTT; cdr3_aa: CSAGTATDTQYF
j_call: TRBJ2-1; clone_size: many; d_call: .; v_call: TRBV7-2; cdr3_nt: TGTGCCAGCAGCTTTTTTGGTGAGCAGTTCTTC; cdr3_aa: CASSFFGEQFF
j_call: TRBJ2-5; clone_size: many; d_call: .; v_call: TRBV7-8; cdr3_nt: TGTGCCAGCAGCATCTCGGGCACCGGGGAGACCCAGTACTTC; cdr3_aa: CASSISGTGETQYF
j_call: TRBJ2-1; clone_size: many; d_call: .; v_call: TRBV24-1; cdr3_nt: TGTGCCACCAGTGATTTGAGGGGTACTCAGCAGTTCTTC; cdr3_aa: CATSDLRGTQQFF
j_call: TRBJ2-1; clone_size: many; d_call: .; v_call: TRBV18; cdr3_nt: TGTGCCAGCTCCGTCCCCGAGGCCTACTCCTACAATGAGCAGTTCTTC; cdr3_aa: CASSVPEAYSYNEQFF
j_call: TRBJ2-2; clone_size: many; d_call: .; v_call: TRBV11-1; cdr3_nt: TGTGCCAGCAGCAGGCGACAGGAGAACACCGGGGAGCTGTTTTTT; cdr3_aa: CASSRRQENTGELFF
j_call: TRBJ1-4; clone_size: once; d_call: TRBD1; v_call: TRBV4-1; cdr3_nt: TGCGCCAGCAGCCATTATCCCGGGACAGGGAATGAAAAACTGTTTTTT; cdr3_aa: CASSHYPGTGNEKLFF
j_call: TRBJ2-1; clone_size: many; d_call: TRBD2; v_call: TRBV7-2; cdr3_nt: TGTGCCAGCAGCTTAGCAGGTCGGGAGGGCCGTCGAAATGAGCAGTTCTTC; cdr3_aa: CASSLAGREGRRNEQFF
j_call: TRBJ2-7; clone_size: many; d_call: .; v_call: TRBV20-1; cdr3_nt: TGCAGTGCTAGAGGAGAAAGTGAGACAGACTACGAGCAGTACTTC; cdr3_aa: CSARGESETDYEQYF
j_call: TRBJ2-2; clone_size: .; d_call: .; v_call: TRBV9; cdr3_nt: TGTGCCAGCAGCGTAAGGGTAGCAGCGAACACCGGGGAGCTGTTTTTT; cdr3_aa: CASSVRVAANTGELFF
j_call: TRBJ2-2; clone_size: .; d_call: .; v_call: TRBV12-3/TRBV12-4; cdr3_nt: TGTGCCAGCAGTTTCGGAAGGGCGGGCGGGGAGCTGTTTTTT; cdr3_aa: CASSFGRAGGELFF
j_call: TRBJ2-2; clone_size: few; d_call: TRBD1; v_call: TRBV4-1; cdr3_nt: TGCGCCAGCAGCCAAGATGGGGGACAGGGGAAATTGAACACCGGGGAGCTGTTTTTT; cdr3_aa: CASSQDGGQGKLNTGELFF
j_call: TRBJ2-2; clone_size: .; d_call: TRBD2; v_call: TRBV10-1; cdr3_nt: TGCGCCAGCAGTTTAGAAACTAGCGGTTTATCGAACACCGGGGAGCTGTTTTTT; cdr3_aa: CASSLETSGLSNTGELFF
j_call: TRBJ2-1; clone_size: many; d_call: .; v_call: TRBV10-2; cdr3_nt: TGCGCCAGCAGTGAGTTCTCTAGCAATGAGCAGTTCTTC; cdr3_aa: CASSEFSSNEQFF
j_call: TRBJ1-1; clone_size: few; d_call: .; v_call: TRBV9; cdr3_nt: TGTGCCAGCAGCAAAATTGAGGGGAACACTGAAGCTTTCTTT; cdr3_aa: CASSKIEGNTEAFF
j_call: TRBJ2-7; clone_size: few; d_call: .; v_call: TRBV19; cdr3_nt: TGTGCCAGTAGTATGGGACACGGGATTTACGAGCAGTACTTC; cdr3_aa: CASSMGHGIYEQYF
j_call: TRBJ2-7; clone_size: many; d_call: .; v_call: TRBV10-3; cdr3_nt: TGTGCCATCAGTGCCCGGTCGGGCCTTGGGACCTACGAGCAGTACTTC; cdr3_aa: CAISARSGLGTYEQYF
j_call: TRBJ1-3; clone_size: many; d_call: .; v_call: TRBV28; cdr3_nt: TGTGCCAGCAACCGGGACATTTCTGGAAACACCATATATTTT; cdr3_aa: CASNRDISGNTIYF
j_call: TRBJ2-1; clone_size: many; d_call: TRBD1; v_call: TRBV7-3; cdr3_nt: TGTGCCAGCAGCTCGACAGGGAGCAACGATGAGCAGTTCTTC; cdr3_aa: CASSSTGSNDEQFF
j_call: TRBJ2-5; clone_size: many; d_call: .; v_call: TRBV7-9; cdr3_nt: TGTGCCAGCAGCTCATTGCAAAGGGGGATCGATCAAGAGACCCAGTACTTC; cdr3_aa: CASSSLQRGIDQETQYF
j_call: TRBJ1-1; clone_size: many; d_call: .; v_call: TRBV6-1; cdr3_nt: TGTGCCAGCAGTCACACAGGGCCGAAGGCTGAAGCTTTCTTT; cdr3_aa: CASSHTGPKAEAFF
j_call: TRBJ2-7; clone_size: many; d_call: .; v_call: TRBV2; cdr3_nt: TGTGCCAGCAGTGACTGGTCGTCCTACGAGCAGTACTTC; cdr3_aa: CASSDWSSYEQYF
j_call: TRBJ2-1; clone_size: many; d_call: .; v_call: TRBV5-6; cdr3_nt: TGTGCCAGCAGCCGTACAGGGAGGCCTTACAATGAGCAGTTCTTC; cdr3_aa: CASSRTGRPYNEQFF
j_call: TRBJ2-7; clone_size: few; d_call: .; v_call: TRBV12-3/TRBV12-4; cdr3_nt: TGTGCCAGCAGTTCGGGTTTCCTCTACGAGCAGTACTTC; cdr3_aa: CASSSGFLYEQYF
j_call: TRBJ2-3; clone_size: many; d_call: TRBD1; v_call: TRBV20-1; cdr3_nt: TGCAGTTCGGAAACAGGGGGCCGCACAGATACGCAGTATTTT; cdr3_aa: CSSETGGRTDTQYF
j_call: TRBJ2-7; clone_size: few; d_call: TRBD2; v_call: TRBV9; cdr3_nt: TGTGCCAGCAGCTTCTCTGGACTAGCGGGAGCGGGGGAGCAGTACTTC; cdr3_aa: CASSFSGLAGAGEQYF
j_call: TRBJ1-5; clone_size: many; d_call: .; v_call: TRBV5-5; cdr3_nt: TGTGCCAGCAGCTTGGGCCTGCCCGTCAGCAATCAGCCCCAGCATTTT; cdr3_aa: CASSLGLPVSNQPQHF
j_call: TRBJ2-2; clone_size: .; d_call: .; v_call: TRBV11-3; cdr3_nt: TGTGCCAGCAGCCCGGGCCCTGCCCTAACCGGGGAGCTGTTTTTT; cdr3_aa: CASSPGPALTGELFF
j_call: TRBJ1-1; clone_size: many; d_call: .; v_call: TRBV20-1; cdr3_nt: TGCAGTGCTAGAGATCGGGGGGCGACTGAAGCTTTCTTT; cdr3_aa: CSARDRGATEAFF
j_call: TRBJ1-2; clone_size: many; d_call: .; v_call: TRBV28; cdr3_nt: TGTGCCAGCCGCGGAGGGTTCTATGGCTACACCTTC; cdr3_aa: CASRGGFYGYTF
j_call: TRBJ2-1; clone_size: many; d_call: TRBD1; v_call: TRBV11-2; cdr3_nt: TGTGCCAGCAGCTTAGGGGGACAGGGGACTGAGCAGTTCTTC; cdr3_aa: CASSLGGQGTEQFF
j_call: TRBJ2-1; clone_size: many; d_call: TRBD2; v_call: TRBV20-1; cdr3_nt: TGCAGTGCTAGAAGGACTAGCGGGAGAACGGGGAGCTACAATGAGCAGTTCTTC; cdr3_aa: CSARRTSGRTGSYNEQFF
j_call: TRBJ2-7; clone_size: many; d_call: TRBD2; v_call: TRBV2; cdr3_nt: TGTGCCAGCAGTGCCCGGGGGGCCTACGAGCAGTACTTC; cdr3_aa: CASSARGAYEQYF
j_call: TRBJ2-5; clone_size: many; d_call: TRBD2; v_call: TRBV7-9; cdr3_nt: TGTGCCAGCAGCTTGACTAGCGGGAGGCAAGAGACCCAGTACTTC; cdr3_aa: CASSLTSGRQETQYF
j_call: TRBJ1-5; clone_size: .; d_call: .; v_call: TRBV6-2/TRBV6-3; cdr3_nt: TGTGCCAGCAGTGGTCCAGCTAGCAATCAGCCCCAGCATTTT; cdr3_aa: CASSGPASNQPQHF
j_call: TRBJ1-2; clone_size: .; d_call: .; v_call: TRBV14; cdr3_nt: TGTGCCAGCAGCTATACAGTCGACTATGGCTACACCTTC; cdr3_aa: CASSYTVDYGYTF
j_call: TRBJ2-1; clone_size: many; d_call: TRBD2; v_call: TRBV20-1; cdr3_nt: TGCAGTGCGGGAACTAGCGGGAGGGCCGGTGAGCAGTTCTTC; cdr3_aa: CSAGTSGRAGEQFF
j_call: TRBJ2-7; clone_size: many; d_call: .; v_call: TRBV24-1; cdr3_nt: TGTGCCACCAGTGAAACCGGGACAAAGAGCTCCTACGAGCAGTACTTC; cdr3_aa: CATSETGTKSSYEQYF
j_call: TRBJ2-1; clone_size: .; d_call: .; v_call: TRBV6-2/TRBV6-3; cdr3_nt: TGTGCCAGCAGAGGGGCTGGGCCCGTGGGCTCCTACAATGAGCAGTTCTTC; cdr3_aa: CASRGAGPVGSYNEQFF
j_call: TRBJ1-3; clone_size: few; d_call: .; v_call: TRBV9; cdr3_nt: TGTGCCAGCAGCGAAGGAGGGGGCTCTGGAAACACCATATATTTT; cdr3_aa: CASSEGGGSGNTIYF
j_call: TRBJ1-4; clone_size: many; d_call: .; v_call: TRBV25-1; cdr3_nt: TGTGCCAGCAGCCCACGGGGAGCAAATGAAAAACTGTTTTTT; cdr3_aa: CASSPRGANEKLFF
j_call: TRBJ2-1; clone_size: few; d_call: .; v_call: TRBV12-5; cdr3_nt: TGTGCTAGTGGTTTGGTAAGGCTTTTAAATGAGCAGTTCTTC; cdr3_aa: CASGLVRLLNEQFF
j_call: TRBJ1-1; clone_size: many; d_call: .; v_call: TRBV20-1; cdr3_nt: TGCAGTGCTAGTTCTTCGGCAGGGCGGACTGAAGCTTTCTTT; cdr3_aa: CSASSSAGRTEAFF
j_call: TRBJ1-5; clone_size: .; d_call: TRBD1; v_call: TRBV27; cdr3_nt: TGTGCCAGCAGTCTCAGGGGGCTAGGGCAGCCCCAGCATTTT; cdr3_aa: CASSLRGLGQPQHF
j_call: TRBJ2-7; clone_size: many; d_call: .; v_call: TRBV6-1; cdr3_nt: TGTGCCAGCAGTGACAGGGGTTACGAGCAGTACTTC; cdr3_aa: CASSDRGYEQYF
j_call: TRBJ2-1; clone_size: many; d_call: TRBD2; v_call: TRBV19; cdr3_nt: TGTGCCAGTAGATGGACTAGCGGGAACAATGAGCAGTTCTTC; cdr3_aa: CASRWTSGNNEQFF
j_call: TRBJ1-4; clone_size: few; d_call: .; v_call: TRBV5-1; cdr3_nt: TGCGCCAGCAGCTTGGTGGTTAGTGGGAAACTGTTTTTT; cdr3_aa: CASSLVVSGKLFF
j_call: TRBJ1-2; clone_size: .; d_call: TRBD1; v_call: TRBV24-1; cdr3_nt: TGTGCCACCAGTGATTTGGGGGCAACAGGGGTCTATGGCTACACCTTC; cdr3_aa: CATSDLGATGVYGYTF